This T cell receptor (beta chain) was captured by sequencing in a study of shared clonotypes between healthy human individuals. The V end was cut by 5 bases, the J end by 0 bases, with 11 bases between. In germline, CDR1 is MDHEN, CDR2 SYDVKM. The CDR3 is 15 amino acids. Libraries were prepared by immunoSEQ multiplex PCR; TCRdb keeps only in-frame clonotypes and omits some of them. Counted here are roughly 380,000 clones, roughly 96% occurring once; the ten biggest clones make up about 0.32%. The origin of this receptor is a man aged 25 to 40 in good health. The sample was memory CD8+ T cells sorted from blood. Subset given: CD45RO+ cells pooled with CCR7-negative TemRA cells. J is TRBJ2-1 and V is TRBV28; weak D call: TRBD2 (5 bases). CDR3 nucleotides: TGTGCCAGCAGTGTCAGCGGTTACTCCTACAATGAGCAGTTCTTC. Translation gives CASSVSGYSYNEQFF.